This T cell receptor (beta chain) was identified in a study of shared T cell receptors in the human thymus. J was trimmed by 8 bases and V by 7 bases; bases with no gene match: 11. Germline-derived CDR1 and CDR2 are SGDLS and YYNGEE. The CDR3 sequence is 14 residues long. Here immunoSEQ multiplex PCR was the method, and the copy in TCRdb shows in-frame clones only, minus some. The table records 500,000 to 850,000 clones, more than 75% of them present only once. These same records also appear under a second study, on human thymus T cells. Turning to that study: Thymus tissue for the work was resected from patients undergoing corrective heart surgery. There were highly overlapping thymic repertoires among unrelated individuals, as related research reported.

Input material: thymocytes. The V call is TRBV9, the J call TRBJ1-2, with 10 bases aligning to TRBD1. The clonotype was recovered from a boy in the first two years of life with a congenital heart defect. The CDR3 spells CASVPGTGAVGYTF. The CDR3 DNA sequence: TGTGCCAGCGTTCCCGGGACAGGGGCGGTGGGCTACACCTTC.